This is a list of T cell receptor beta chains from one sample in a study of T-cell reconstitution after alpha-beta-depleted transplantation in children. TCRdb re-derived calls from the PCR reads in MiXCR, one entry per CDR3 protein. Altogether some 200,000 distinct CDR3 sequences are present, about 6% being singletons, with the ten largest covering 4.5% to 5.5%. The sample here was PBMCs, taken before TCRalphabeta/CD19-depleted stem cell transplant. The receptors were gathered from a girl less than two years old with combined immunodeficiency, due to receive a stem cell transplant. The CDR3 runs from the conserved cysteine through the conserved F or W. The D gene is left open where the match is weak. Size values are once, few and many counts, or a class for expanded clones, and some rows have none.

D gene	V gene	J gene	clone size	CDR3 protein
TRBD2	TRBV12-3/TRBV12-4	TRBJ2-1	many	CASSLSAGGGQFF
TRBD2	TRBV20-1	TRBJ2-3	many	CSARRYASGRAVGTDTQYF
-	TRBV29-1	TRBJ2-4	many	CSVQGVDRARNENIQYF
-	TRBV2	TRBJ2-2	-	CASSEARDRVFQNTGELFF
-	TRBV3-1	TRBJ2-3	many	CASSQDLASLSTDTQYF
-	TRBV28	TRBJ1-1	many	CASSSIDSGEGTEAFF
-	TRBV7-9	TRBJ1-1	many	CASSVHITEAFF
-	TRBV10-3	TRBJ2-7	many	CAISQKSGEQYF
TRBD2	TRBV9	TRBJ2-3	few	CASSVAFSGGSTDTQYF
-	TRBV7-9	TRBJ2-3	many	CASSSPPAGKHADTQYF
-	TRBV7-8	TRBJ2-2	many	CASSLGLAMNTGELFF
-	TRBV29-1	TRBJ1-4	many	CSVGGRTNEKLFF
-	TRBV15	TRBJ2-1	many	CATSGGRSRSYNEQFF
-	TRBV11-2	TRBJ2-7	many	CASSLIWTEEYEQYF
-	TRBV29-1	TRBJ2-3	many	CSVEEVGLGDTQYF
TRBD2	TRBV7-2	TRBJ2-7	many	CASSLATSGGASPEQYF
TRBD2	TRBV29-1	TRBJ2-7	few	CSVILAGVPYEQYF
-	TRBV28	TRBJ2-1	many	CASTFISSEQFF
TRBD2	TRBV7-3	TRBJ2-1	many	CASSLTGGGREVFNEQFF
-	TRBV12-3/TRBV12-4	TRBJ1-5	many	CASSYQGSNQPQHF
TRBD1	TRBV12-3/TRBV12-4	TRBJ2-3	many	CASTPGQGVADTQYF
-	TRBV20-1	TRBJ2-1	many	CSARDNSPASTSYNEQFF
-	TRBV15	TRBJ2-5	many	CATSFLGREETQYF
-	TRBV10-3	TRBJ2-5	many	CAISESSQGSLETQYF
-	TRBV29-1	TRBJ2-4	many	CSVWTTSKNIQYF
TRBD2	TRBV18	TRBJ2-2	few	CASSPPSSGNTGELFF
TRBD2	TRBV18	TRBJ2-1	many	CASSRGLEGNEQFF
-	TRBV2	TRBJ1-1	many	CASKSGEAFF
TRBD2	TRBV20-1	TRBJ2-1	many	CSARTSGRPPINEQFF
-	TRBV15	TRBJ1-4	many	CATSTPPGEKLFF
-	TRBV7-3	TRBJ1-3	many	CASGIPGNTIYF
-	TRBV27	TRBJ2-5	many	CASSLLSRGQETQYF
TRBD1	TRBV7-2	TRBJ2-1	-	CASSPTDRGLYNEQFF
-	TRBV12-3/TRBV12-4	TRBJ2-7	-	CASSPTGRGENEQYF
-	TRBV11-3	TRBJ2-7	few	CASSSEADPNLYEQYF
TRBD1	TRBV4-2	TRBJ2-6	many	CASSQADRASGANVLTF
TRBD2	TRBV7-6	TRBJ2-3	many	CASSLTLSGGGADTQYF
TRBD1	TRBV9	TRBJ2-1	-	CATSGQGGEQFF
-	TRBV11-3	TRBJ1-1	-	CASSANLNTEAFF
-	TRBV5-8	TRBJ1-5	many	CASSFAANSNQPQHF
-	TRBV10-3	TRBJ2-6	many	CAISESWANVLTF